This T cell receptor (beta chain) was sequenced during a study of T cell clonality in common variable immunodeficiency. Study-level results: Common variable immunodeficiency TCR beta sequences reportedly had fewer deletions and N-nucleotide insertions.

Produced via immunoSEQ multiplex PCR; TCRdb's table is partial and in-frame only. The sample has over 30,000 clones, none seen only once; the top ten hold 6.5% to 7.5%. This clone turned up a few times. Its antigen remains unknown. Coverage ceases 3 residues before the CDR3 finishes, and the germline J gene fills in the end. CDR1 and CDR2 (germline): LNHDA, SQIVND (reference sequence). V was cut by 4 bases and J by 4 bases, with 14 bases left in between. The CDR3 runs to 14 residues. Input material: peripheral blood mononuclear cells. V usage is TRBV19 and J usage is TRBJ2-7; perhaps TRBD1 as D (5 bases). This sequence was found in a human donor with common variable immunodeficiency. The part of the CDR3 DNA that was read is TGTGCCAGTAGTAGTCGGACAACTCGATACGAG. It is translated as CASSSRTTRYE. The whole CDR3 sequence is CASSSRTTRYEQYF.